The source of this T cell receptor beta chain is a study of blood T cell repertoires in COVID-19. Study as a whole: Samples representing acute and convalescent COVID-19 were sourced from the United States, Italy and Spain. PBMCs, B-cell-depleted T cells, or T cells were the source of the cDNA or gDNA that made up the material.

This CDR3 comprises 17 residues. The trim removed 1 base at V and 4 bases at J, leaving 8 bases unmatched. Germline V gene lookup returns CDR1 LNHNV and CDR2 YYDKDF (reference sequence). Per the original methods: From reference gene primer amplification, estimates of nucleated cell counts were derived. The data were produced by immunoSEQ multiplex PCR, yet TCRdb's version contains in-frame clones alone and is incomplete. Clonal size and the V and J genes are those of that table, whereas D and trimming came from the DNA. The sample has approximately 130,000 clones, roughly 82% seen once; the top ten hold over 10%.

The TCR comes from a human donor in a cohort sampled during active COVID-19. Sequenced: peripheral blood. V and J are TRBV15 and TRBJ2-1; 9 nucleotides agree with TRBD1. CDR3 DNA sequence: TGTGCCACCAGCAGAGTCGGAGCCGGGACAGGGTACAATGAGCAGTTCTTC. Residues: CATSRVGAGTGYNEQFF.